These 5 T cell receptor beta chains originate from one sample sequenced in a study of T cell responses to AZD1222 COVID-19 vaccine. Produced via immunoSEQ multiplex PCR; TCRdb's table is partial and in-frame only. The sample consists of some 150,000 clones, approximately 90% of them appearing once. The sequences come from peripheral blood, collected 28 days after the second AZD1222 dose. The source of these receptors is an adult who received the AZD1222 COVID-19 vaccine.

The rearrangement joins TRBV19 to TRBJ1-1; 8 nucleotides agree with TRBD1. In germline, CDR1 is LNHDA, CDR2 SQIVND (reference sequence). The CDR3 consists of 15 residues. V was pared by 3 bases and J by 6 bases, with 9 bases of the junction left unmatched. The CDR3 nucleotides read TGTGCCAGTAGTATTTTGGGGACAGGCCCCCCTGAAGCTTTCTTT. Translated: CASSILGTGPPEAFF.

The chain combines TRBV18 with TRBJ1-2, with D uncertain. Germline values: CDR1 KGHSH, CDR2 LQKENI. Trimming shortened V by 0 bases and J by 4 bases, and 12 bases separated the two germline ends. The CDR3 runs 15 residues. For the CDR3, the DNA is TGTGCCAGCTCACCACCCCAGACTGACTCCTATGGCTACACCTTC. This translates into CASSPPQTDSYGYTF.

The chain links TRBV7-2 to TRBJ2-3; TRBD2 matches at 8 bases. Germline V gives CDR1 SGHTA, CDR2 FQGNSA. This CDR3 is 16 amino acids long. J gave up 4 bases and V 1 base, and 7 bases lay outside the gene matches. The CDR3 nucleotides are TGTGCCAGCAGCTTAGATTCGGGGGGGCGTGCAGATACGCAGTATTTT. It translates to CASSLDSGGRADTQYF.

The chain uses TRBV19 and TRBJ2-1; D gene uncertain. Trimming pared 1 base from V and 6 bases from J, leaving 16 bases between. There are 16 residues in the CDR3. Germline assignment: CDR1 LNHDA and CDR2 SQIVND (reference sequence). The CDR3 sequence: CASSIVGSTRPNEQFF. The CDR3 bases are TGTGCCAGTAGTATAGTAGGCAGCACTCGCCCCAATGAGCAGTTCTTC.

This clone was picked up one time. The rearrangement links TRBV3-1 (or the pseudogene TRBV3-2) to TRBJ1-1, with 7 bases fitting TRBD1. J gave up 4 bases and V 5 bases, and 7 bases lay outside the gene matches. In germline, CDR1 is LGHDT, CDR2 YNNKEL (reference sequence). CDR3 length equals 14 residues. CDR3 in DNA: TGTGCCAGCAGCTCAACGACAGGGTCCACTGAAGCTTTCTTT. Its translation is CASSSTTGSTEAFF.